The table lists the clone carrying this T cell receptor beta chain with a count of one. Its antigen is not known. These data are taken from a study of beta chain features in type 1 diabetes. Notes on the study in general: Compared to healthy donors, patients appeared to have naive, central memory and Treg TCRB repertoires that were more alike. VDJ junctions from patients with type 1 diabetes contained fewer insertions and more deletions. Significant though moderate, a shortening of TCRB CDR3s appeared in all four CD4+ subsets of Type 1 diabetes patients.

This CDR3 comprises 15 residues. Per germline, CDR1 SGHNT and CDR2 YYREEE (reference sequence). V shed 4 bases, J shed 4 bases, and the junction held 7 bases outside the gene matches. Expressed TCRB transcripts were sequenced, since all the RNA that had been isolated was reverse transcribed. This table comes from immunoSEQ multiplex PCR, and its TCRdb copy is limited to in-frame clones, with some not included. The repertoire includes over 150,000 clones, about a tenth of them detected once, and approximately 0.5% sits in the top ten. The chain combines TRBV5-4 with TRBJ2-1, with 8 bases that match TRBD2. The sequence was collected from a man aged 25 to 45 with type 1 diabetes. Sample: central memory CD4+ T cells from blood. In DNA, the CDR3 is TGTGCCAGCAGCCCGACTAGCGCGGGGTACAATGAGCAGTTCTTC. Protein sequence: CASSPTSAGYNEQFF.